This T cell receptor (beta chain) was identified in a study of blood T cell repertoires in COVID-19. The wider study: Material from acute and convalescent COVID-19 was sourced from the United States, Italy and Spain.

This table comes from immunoSEQ multiplex PCR, and its TCRdb copy is limited to in-frame clones, with some not included. The sample has around 81,000 clones, under 90% seen once; the top ten hold around 13%. V was shortened by 8 bases and J by 2 bases, with 11 bases between the two germline ends. The germline CDR1 and CDR2 sequences are SNHLY and FYNNEI. The CDR3 length is 13 residues. Specimen: peripheral blood. J is TRBJ2-3 and V is TRBV2; TRBD1 might be the D (6 bases). The receptor's source is a human donor in a cohort sampled during active COVID-19. CDR3 sequence reads: CASHLGATDTQYF. The CDR3, as DNA: TGTGCCAGCCACCTGGGGGCCACAGATACGCAGTATTTT.